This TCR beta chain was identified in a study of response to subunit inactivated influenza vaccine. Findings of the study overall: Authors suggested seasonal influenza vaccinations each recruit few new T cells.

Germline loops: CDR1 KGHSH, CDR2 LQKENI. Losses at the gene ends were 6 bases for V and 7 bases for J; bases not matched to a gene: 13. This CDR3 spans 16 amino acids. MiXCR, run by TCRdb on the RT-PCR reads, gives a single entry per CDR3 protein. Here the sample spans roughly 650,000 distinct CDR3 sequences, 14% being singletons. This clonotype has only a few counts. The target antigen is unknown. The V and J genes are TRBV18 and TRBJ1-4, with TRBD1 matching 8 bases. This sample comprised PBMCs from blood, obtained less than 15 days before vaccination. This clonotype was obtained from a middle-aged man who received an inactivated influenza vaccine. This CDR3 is CASSRESGTGVEKLFF. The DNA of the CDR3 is TGTGCCAGCTCTCGCGAATCCGGGACAGGCGTTGAAAAACTGTTTTTT.